The 32 T cell receptor beta chains below all came from one sample that was sequenced in a study of control samples from healthy donors and cancer patients. Profiled with immunoSEQ multiplex PCR; TCRdb holds only in-frame clones, not every one. The sample holds around 190,000 clones. Sequenced: blood. Receptors originate from a young woman in good health.

This rearrangement joins TRBV11-2 to TRBJ2-1; 12 nucleotides line up with TRBD2. Germline V gives CDR1 SGHAT, CDR2 FQNNGV. This CDR3 has 16 residues. The junction had 6 bases not matched to a gene; V was cut back by 5 bases and J by 4 bases. CDR3 sequence (DNA): TGTGCCAGCAGCCGGACTAGCGGGACTAATTACAATGAGCAGTTCTTC. Translating it yields CASSRTSGTNYNEQFF.

V is TRBV7-2 and J is TRBJ2-3; 9 bases line up with TRBD2. The CDR3 is made up of 15 amino acids. Trimming cost V 4 bases and J 2 bases; bases outside gene matches: 4. CDR1 and CDR2 (germline): SGHTA, FQGNSA. The CDR3 reads CASSSLAGTTDTQYF. CDR3 bases: TGTGCCAGCAGCTCTCTAGCGGGGACCACAGATACGCAGTATTTT. The full variable domain, with the rest looked up from reference TRBV7-2 and TRBJ2-3, is GAGVSQSPSNKVTEKGKDVELRCDPISGHTALYWYRQSLGQGLEFLIYFQGNSAPDKSGLPSDRFSAERTGGSVSTLTIQRTQQEDSAVYLCASSSLAGTTDTQYFGPGTRLTVL.

The rearrangement uses TRBV10-1 and TRBJ1-3, with D perhaps matching TRBD1 (5 bases). The V end lost 2 bases, the J end lost 3 bases, and 11 bases lay between the germline ends. Germline V CDR1 and CDR2: WNHNN, SYGVQD (reference sequence). CDR3 size: 15 residues. In DNA form, the CDR3 reads TGCGCCAGCAGTGAGCCGGACACGCGTGGAAACACCATATATTTT. Residues: CASSEPDTRGNTIYF.

This sequence joins TRBV7-9 and TRBJ2-7; D is possibly TRBD2 (5 bases). The length of the CDR3 is 14 residues. V gave up 10 bases and J gave up 4 bases, with 20 bases separating them. In germline, CDR1 is SEHNR, CDR2 FQNEAQ (reference sequence). The CDR3 loop reads CAIGRGLVPYEQYF. DNA of the CDR3: TGTGCCATAGGACGCGGGCTTGTACCTTACGAGCAGTACTTC.

The chain combines TRBV11-2 with TRBJ1-4; possibly TRBD1 for D (6 bases). Trimming took 1 base from V and 8 from J, leaving 20 bases between them. The CDR3 runs 17 residues. CDR1 and CDR2 from the germline V gene are SGHAT and FQNNGV. The CDR3 region is CASSLGFGPGQGEKLFF. CDR3 nucleotides: TGTGCCAGCAGCTTAGGTTTCGGACCAGGGCAGGGGGAAAAACTGTTTTTT.

The gene calls are TRBV18 and TRBJ1-1, with D possibly being TRBD1 (6 bases). The CDR3 loop spans 15 amino acids. Trimming removed 2 bases at V and 4 bases at J, with 14 bases between. Germline CDR1 and CDR2: KGHSH and LQKENI. The CDR3 DNA sequence: TGTGCCAGCTCACCAAGGAAACAGGGTATCACTGAAGCTTTCTTT. Translating it yields CASSPRKQGITEAFF.

The chain carries TRBV10-3 and TRBJ2-1; 8 bases align to TRBD1. V shed 4 bases and J 5 bases; nucleotides not matched to a gene: 7. CDR1 and CDR2 (germline): ENHRY, SYGVKD. The CDR3 covers 15 residues. Here the CDR3 reads CAISGQGASHNEQFF. In DNA form, the CDR3 reads TGTGCCATCAGTGGTCAGGGGGCCAGCCACAATGAGCAGTTCTTC.

V usage is TRBV5-6 and J usage is TRBJ1-1; 8 positions match TRBD1. The CDR3 runs 14 residues. The V gene end was trimmed by 2 bases and the J gene end by 7 bases; junction bases not matched to a gene: 7. Germline assignment: CDR1 SGHDT and CDR2 YYEEEE. The CDR3, as DNA: TGTGCCAGCAGCTTCGGGACAGGTACTATTGAAGCTTTCTTT. Its protein product is CASSFGTGTIEAFF.

V gene TRBV12-3 or TRBV12-4 combines with J gene TRBJ2-7; D is uncertain. V was pared by 3 bases and J by 5 bases, with 8 bases between. There are 12 residues in the CDR3. The DNA of the CDR3 is TGTGCCAGCAGTTTCGTGCTGAACGAGCAGTACTTC. Its translation is CASSFVLNEQYF.

The CDR3 sequence: CASSPSPGTEAFF. The CDR3 DNA is TGCGCCAGCAGCCCTAGTCCGGGGACTGAAGCTTTCTTT. This chain connects TRBV4-1 to TRBJ1-1; D is uncertain. CDR1 MGHRA and CDR2 YSYEKL come from the germline V gene. The V end lost 4 bases, the J end lost 5 bases, and 11 bases lay between the germline ends. The CDR3 loop spans 13 amino acids.

V is TRBV30 and J is TRBJ1-4; TRBD1 matches at 7 bases. The CDR3 totals 13 residues. The germline gives CDR1 GTSNPN, CDR2 SVGIG (reference sequence). V was clipped by 2 bases and J by 8 bases; unmatched bases: 5. DNA of the CDR3: TGTGCCTGGAGTACCGGACAGGAAGAAAAACTGTTTTTT. It specifies CAWSTGQEEKLFF.

The chain recombines TRBV30 with TRBJ1-6, with D maybe TRBD1 (6 bases). Germline V gene lookup returns CDR1 GTSNPN and CDR2 SVGIG (reference sequence). The CDR3 runs to 13 residues. V lost 0 bases, J lost 12 bases, and 12 bases lay in between. DNA for the CDR3: TGTGCCTGGAGTGTAAAGGGGGGGGGACCCCTCCACTTT. Translating gives CAWSVKGGGPLHF.

This chain connects TRBV13 to TRBJ1-1; tentatively, D is TRBD1 (5 bases). V lost 5 bases and J 7 bases, leaving 14 bases between the germline ends. Germline CDR1 reads PRHDT; CDR2 reads FYEKMQ (reference sequence). This CDR3 is built from 13 residues. CDR3 residues: CASSDGGAIEAFF. The CDR3 nucleotides read TGTGCCAGCAGCGACGGGGGAGCCATTGAAGCTTTCTTT.

V gene TRBV11-2 combines with J gene TRBJ1-6; TRBD1 might be the D (5 bases). The CDR3 spans 16 residues. Germline V lookup: CDR1 SGHAT, CDR2 FQNNGV. V lost 1 base and J 10 bases, leaving 17 bases between the germline ends. The CDR3 reads CASSLATGTGGSPLHF. The CDR3 DNA sequence: TGTGCCAGCAGCTTAGCCACCGGGACGGGAGGATCACCCCTCCACTTT.

This chain joins TRBV5-8 and TRBJ2-7, with 8 bases matching TRBD1. Germline CDR1 reads SGHTS; CDR2 reads YDEGEE. The CDR3 is 14 residues long. The V segment lost 0 bases and the J segment 5 bases; nucleotides outside the gene matches: 4. The CDR3 sequence is CASSLGQGINEQYF. The CDR3 DNA reads TGTGCCAGCAGCTTGGGACAGGGGATAAACGAGCAGTACTTC. Looking up the rest from reference TRBV5-8 and TRBJ2-7 gives the full variable domain: EAGVTQSPTHLIKTRGQQATLRCSPISGHTSVYWYQQALGLGLQFLLWYDEGEERNRGNFPPRFSGRQFPNYSSELNVNALELEDSALYLCASSLGQGINEQYFGPGTRLTVT.

The chain recombines TRBV6-5 with TRBJ1-2; D is possibly TRBD1 (5 bases). Germline-derived CDR1 and CDR2 are MNHEY and SVGAGI. The ends were cut back, 5 bases at V and 3 bases at J, with 13 bases in the middle. This CDR3 contains 14 residues. The CDR3 bases are TGTGCCAGCAGTCTAGGGGTGGTCGACTATGGCTACACCTTC. Translating it yields CASSLGVVDYGYTF.

The chain is built from TRBV9 and TRBJ1-5; D unresolved. The ends were cut back, 0 bases at V and 5 bases at J, with 3 bases in the middle. CDR1 is SGDLS, CDR2 YYNGEE, per germline. The CDR3 runs 12 residues. The CDR3 loop reads CASSVDDQPQHF. CDR3 coding DNA: TGTGCCAGCAGCGTAGACGATCAGCCCCAGCATTTT. Using reference TRBV9 and TRBJ1-5 for the parts outside the CDR3, the full variable domain is DSGVTQTPKHLITATGQRVTLRCSPRSGDLSVYWYQQSLDQGLQFLIQYYNGEERAKGNILERFSAQQFPDLHSELNLSSLELGDSALYFCASSVDDQPQHFGDGTRLSIL.

The chain is built from TRBV5-4 and TRBJ2-2; 9 bases match TRBD1. The junction had 4 bases not matched to a gene; V was cut back by 4 bases and J by 3 bases. Germline V lookup: CDR1 SGHNT, CDR2 YYREEE (reference sequence). CDR3 length: 15 residues. The DNA for the CDR3 is TGTGCCAGCAGCAAAGGGACAGGGCACACCGGGGAGCTGTTTTTT. Protein product: CASSKGTGHTGELFF.

V usage is TRBV19 and J usage is TRBJ1-5; a weak D match, TRBD1 (5 bases). The CDR3 totals 15 residues. The germline V gene encodes CDR1 LNHDA and CDR2 SQIVND (reference sequence). V lost 1 base and J lost 4, with 11 bases in between. The CDR3 DNA reads as TGTGCCAGTAGTATAGCGAACTCAGGGAATCAGCCCCAGCATTTT. Encoded protein: CASSIANSGNQPQHF.

The CDR3 region has the DNA TGTGCCAGCAGTCCGGGGACCTCGAACACTGAAGCTTTCTTT. Its protein is CASSPGTSNTEAFF. The chain uses TRBV6-5 and TRBJ1-1, with D possibly being TRBD1 (5 bases). There are 14 residues in the CDR3. The germline V gene has CDR1 MNHEY and CDR2 SVGAGI. The germline V and J ends were trimmed by 5 bases and 1 base, with 11 bases remaining between them.

The chain recombines TRBV5-1 with TRBJ1-1, with D uncertain. This CDR3 is built from 18 residues. CDR1 is SGHRS, CDR2 YFSETQ, per germline. The V end was cut by 0 bases, the J end by 4 bases, with 22 bases between. The CDR3 sequence is CASSLARTGPYAGTEAFF. The CDR3 nucleotides are TGCGCCAGCAGCTTGGCTCGGACGGGCCCCTACGCGGGCACTGAAGCTTTCTTT.

The V and J genes are TRBV7-2 and TRBJ2-3, with TRBD2 matching over 10 bases. The J segment lost 4 bases and the V segment lost 1 base, leaving 11 bases of the junction unmatched. Germline CDR1 and CDR2: SGHTA and FQGNSA. CDR3 length: 18 amino acids. The CDR3 loop reads CASSLVLAGFRTSDTQYF. CDR3 nucleotides: TGTGCCAGCAGCTTAGTACTAGCGGGGTTTCGAACCTCAGATACGCAGTATTTT.

V usage is TRBV7-9 and J usage is TRBJ1-5; the D gene is possibly TRBD1 (5 bases). Germline lookup yields CDR1 SEHNR and CDR2 FQNEAQ (reference sequence). This CDR3 is built from 14 residues. Trimming removed 5 bases from V and 8 bases from J, with 16 bases in between. The CDR3 sequence: CASSTLGPWEPQHF. The CDR3 nucleotides read TGTGCCAGCAGCACACTGGGGCCGTGGGAGCCCCAGCATTTT.

The chain recombines TRBV9 with TRBJ2-2, with D tentatively TRBD2 (6 bases). V was shortened by 2 bases and J by 4 bases, with 6 bases between the two germline ends. CDR1 is SGDLS and CDR2 is YYNGEE in the germline V gene. This CDR3 contains 13 residues. The CDR3: CASSVGGTGELFF. Here the CDR3 DNA reads TGTGCCAGCAGCGTCGGGGGCACCGGGGAGCTGTTTTTT.

The chain is built from TRBV6-5 and TRBJ1-2; 9 positions agree with TRBD1. This CDR3 has 15 residues. Germline CDR1 reads MNHEY; CDR2 reads SVGAGI. J lost 0 bases, V lost 8 bases, and 7 bases had no gene match. CDR3 in DNA: TGTGCCAGCGGGCGTGGGACAGGGCCTAACTATGGCTACACCTTC. Translation gives CASGRGTGPNYGYTF.

Worth noting for this clone: Within the sample, other DNA sequences also encode this same CDR3. The chain is built from TRBV27 and TRBJ1-1, with 10 nucleotides matching TRBD1. The germline V gene has CDR1 MNHEY and CDR2 SMNVEV (reference sequence). After removal of 1 base from V and 2 bases from J, the junction contained 1 base not matched to a gene. There are 15 residues in the CDR3. The chain's CDR3 is CASSLWTGGNTEAFF. Written as DNA, the CDR3 is TGTGCCAGCAGTTTATGGACAGGGGGAAACACTGAAGCTTTCTTT.

The rearrangement uses TRBV5-1 and TRBJ1-1, with D perhaps TRBD1 (5 bases). The V and J ends lost 5 bases and 8 bases respectively, with 22 bases between them. CDR3 length: 15 amino acids. Per the germline V gene, CDR1 is SGHRS and CDR2 is YFSETQ. CDR3: CASRLVGVMGTEAFF. CDR3 coding DNA: TGCGCCAGCAGGCTGGTGGGCGTTATGGGGACCGAAGCTTTCTTT.

The chain couples TRBV6-5 to TRBJ1-1; D gene unclear. Germline V gene sequence: CDR1 MNHEY, CDR2 SVGAGI. Deletions cut 1 base from V and 8 bases from J, with 5 bases between. This CDR3 is 11 amino acids long. The CDR3 here is CASSYLQEAFF. The CDR3 DNA reads TGTGCCAGCAGTTACTTGCAAGAAGCTTTCTTT.

The rearrangement links TRBV7-9 to TRBJ1-1; 11 bases fit TRBD1. The CDR3 is made up of 16 amino acids. Germline V gene data show CDR1 as SEHNR and CDR2 as FQNEAQ (reference sequence). The ends lost 5 bases at V and 3 bases at J; junction bases unmatched: 8. As DNA, the CDR3 is TGTGCCAGCAGCCAGGACAGGGGGCGCTCGGACACTGAAGCTTTCTTT. It specifies CASSQDRGRSDTEAFF.

This chain joins TRBV7-9 and TRBJ1-2; D not certain. Germline values: CDR1 SEHNR, CDR2 FQNEAQ (reference sequence). V was shortened by 0 bases and J by 6 bases, with 11 bases between the two germline ends. There are 14 residues in the CDR3. The CDR3 sequence: CASSLAAGPNGYTF. CDR3 sequence (DNA): TGTGCCAGCAGCTTAGCTGCAGGACCCAATGGCTACACCTTC.

This rearrangement joins TRBV19 to TRBJ2-1; no clear D gene. The CDR3 is made up of 12 amino acids. The V gene's germline CDR1 is LNHDA and CDR2 SQIVND (reference sequence). The V end was cut by 3 bases, the J end by 5 bases, with 5 bases between. The CDR3 protein is CASSIGNNEQFF. In nucleotides, the CDR3 is TGTGCCAGTAGTATTGGTAACAATGAGCAGTTCTTC.

V usage is TRBV6-2 or TRBV6-3 and J usage is TRBJ2-7; no clear D gene. Between the trimmed V and J ends, which lost 2 bases and 2 bases, there was a span of 7 bases. The CDR3 consists of 13 residues. Germline-derived CDR1 and CDR2 are MNHEY and SVGEGT. As DNA, the CDR3 is TGTGCCAGCAGTTACCCGACCACCTACGAGCAGTACTTC. It codes for CASSYPTTYEQYF.